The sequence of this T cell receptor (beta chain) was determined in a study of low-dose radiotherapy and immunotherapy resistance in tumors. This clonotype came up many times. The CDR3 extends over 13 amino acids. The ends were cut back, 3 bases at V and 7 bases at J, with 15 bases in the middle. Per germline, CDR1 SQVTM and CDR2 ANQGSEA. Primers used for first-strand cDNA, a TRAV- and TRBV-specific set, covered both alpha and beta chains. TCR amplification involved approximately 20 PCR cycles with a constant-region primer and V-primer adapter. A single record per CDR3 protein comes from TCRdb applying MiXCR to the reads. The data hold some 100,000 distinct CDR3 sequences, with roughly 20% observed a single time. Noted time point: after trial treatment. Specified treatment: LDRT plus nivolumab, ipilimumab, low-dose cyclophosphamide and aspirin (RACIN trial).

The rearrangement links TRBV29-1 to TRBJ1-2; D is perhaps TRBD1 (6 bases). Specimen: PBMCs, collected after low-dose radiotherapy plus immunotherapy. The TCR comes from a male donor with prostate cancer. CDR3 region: CSVDTDSGSGYTF. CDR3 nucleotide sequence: TGCAGCGTTGATACGGACAGCGGCAGTGGCTACACCTTC.